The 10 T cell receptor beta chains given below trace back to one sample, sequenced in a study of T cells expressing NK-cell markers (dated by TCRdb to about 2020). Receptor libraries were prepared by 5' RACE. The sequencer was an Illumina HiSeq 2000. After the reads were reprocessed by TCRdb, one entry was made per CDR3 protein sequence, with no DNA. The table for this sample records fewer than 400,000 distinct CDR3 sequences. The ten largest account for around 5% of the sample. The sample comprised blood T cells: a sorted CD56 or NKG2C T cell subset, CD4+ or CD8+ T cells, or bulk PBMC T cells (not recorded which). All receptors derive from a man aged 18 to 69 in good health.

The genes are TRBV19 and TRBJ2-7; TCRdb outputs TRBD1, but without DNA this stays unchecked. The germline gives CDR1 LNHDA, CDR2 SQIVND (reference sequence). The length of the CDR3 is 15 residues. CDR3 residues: CASSIPGTGTHEQYF.

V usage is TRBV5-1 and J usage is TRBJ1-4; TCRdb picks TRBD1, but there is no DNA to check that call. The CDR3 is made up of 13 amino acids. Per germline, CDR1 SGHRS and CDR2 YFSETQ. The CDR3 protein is CASSAGTAEKLFF. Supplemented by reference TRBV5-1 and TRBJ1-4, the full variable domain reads KAGVTQTPRYLIKTRGQQVTLSCSPISGHRSVSWYQQTPGQGLQFLFEYFSETQRNKGNFPGRFSGRQFSNSRSEMNVSTLELGDSALYLCASSAGTAEKLFFGSGTQLSVL.

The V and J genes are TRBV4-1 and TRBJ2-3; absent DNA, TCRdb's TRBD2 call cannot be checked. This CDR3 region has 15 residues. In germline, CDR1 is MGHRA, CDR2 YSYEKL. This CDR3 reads CASSHGAGGSDTQYF.

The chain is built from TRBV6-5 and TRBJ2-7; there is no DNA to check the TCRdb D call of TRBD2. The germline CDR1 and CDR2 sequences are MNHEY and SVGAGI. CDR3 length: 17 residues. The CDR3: CASSYLTPGLAVYEQYF.

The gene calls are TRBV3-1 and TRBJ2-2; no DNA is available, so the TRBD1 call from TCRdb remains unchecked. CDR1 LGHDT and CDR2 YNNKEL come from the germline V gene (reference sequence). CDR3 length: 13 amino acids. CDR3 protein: CASSPWGAGELFF. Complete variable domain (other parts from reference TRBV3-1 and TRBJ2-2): DTAVSQTPKYLVTQMGNDKSIKCEQNLGHDTMYWYKQDSKKFLKIMFSYNNKELIINETVPNRFSPKSPDKAHLNLHINSLELGDSAVYFCASSPWGAGELFFGEGSRLTVL.

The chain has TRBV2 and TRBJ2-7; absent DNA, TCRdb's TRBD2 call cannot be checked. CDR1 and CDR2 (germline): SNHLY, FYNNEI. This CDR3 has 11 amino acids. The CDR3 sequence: CASSVGRQEYF.

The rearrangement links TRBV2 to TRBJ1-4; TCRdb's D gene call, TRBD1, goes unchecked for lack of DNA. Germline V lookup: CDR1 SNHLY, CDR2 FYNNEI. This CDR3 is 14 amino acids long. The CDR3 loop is CASQYRARGEKLFF.

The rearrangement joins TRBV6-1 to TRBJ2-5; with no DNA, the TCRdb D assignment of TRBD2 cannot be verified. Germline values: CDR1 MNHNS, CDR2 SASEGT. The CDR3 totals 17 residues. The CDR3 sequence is CASSNVGSLRLQETQYF.

The CDR3 spells CASSLGQRGAHIQETQYF. The V and J genes are TRBV11-2 and TRBJ2-5; TCRdb's D call of TRBD2 is untestable without DNA. Germline assignment: CDR1 SGHAT and CDR2 FQNNGV. This CDR3 has 18 amino acids.

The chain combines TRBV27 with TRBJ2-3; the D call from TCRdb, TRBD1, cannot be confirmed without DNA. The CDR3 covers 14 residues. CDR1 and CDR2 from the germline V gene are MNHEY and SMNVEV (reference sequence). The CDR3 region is CASSAGDSTSTQYF.